Listed below are T cell receptor beta chains from one sample, sequenced in a study of T cells after yellow fever vaccination. TCRdb processed the 5' RACE reads anew with MiXCR; each CDR3 protein has one entry. The sample contains 170,000 or so distinct CDR3 sequences, approximately 6.2% of which appear only once. Sequenced here: CD4+ T cells sorted from PBMCs, sampled on the day of the first yellow fever vaccination. These receptors were obtained from a man in his late teens or twenties who received the YFV17D yellow fever vaccine. CDR3s include the opening cysteine and the closing phenylalanine or tryptophan. D genes are given only for firm matches. The size field is filled for only some rows; it gives once, few, many or a size class.

V	size	D	J	DNA	CDR3
TRBV12-3/TRBV12-4	-	-	TRBJ2-3	TGTGCCAGCAACCCGAATGGGTTCAGCACAGATACGCAGTATTTT	CASNPNGFSTDTQYF
TRBV5-5	few	-	TRBJ2-3	TGTGCCAGCAGCCCCGGTCCCCAGGGAGATACGCAGTATTTT	CASSPGPQGDTQYF
TRBV5-1	many	-	TRBJ2-6	TGCGCCAGCAGCTTGGATCTCTCTGGGGCCAACGTCCTGACTTTC	CASSLDLSGANVLTF
TRBV6-2/TRBV6-3	few	-	TRBJ2-3	TGTGCCAGCAGTTATGGTCACAGGGAGCCCACAGATACGCAGTATTTT	CASSYGHREPTDTQYF
TRBV6-4	many	-	TRBJ2-2	TGTGCCAGCAGTCATAACCTCTTCGGGGACACCGGGGAGCTGTTTTTT	CASSHNLFGDTGELFF
TRBV12-3/TRBV12-4	-	-	TRBJ1-3	TGTGCCAGCATCTCTATCGGAAACACCATATATTTT	CASISIGNTIYF
TRBV7-2	few	TRBD2	TRBJ2-7	TGTGCCAGCAGCTTAGCGCTGACAGCGGGGGACTCCTACGAGCAGTACTTC	CASSLALTAGDSYEQYF
TRBV18	many	-	TRBJ2-7	TGTGCCAGCTCCCCTTGGTCCGCAGTTTACGAGCAGTACTTC	CASSPWSAVYEQYF
TRBV11-3	-	-	TRBJ2-1	TGTGCCAGCAGCCCCTTCAGATTCCATGAGCAGTTCTTC	CASSPFRFHEQFF
TRBV12-3/TRBV12-4	many	-	TRBJ2-2	TGTGCCAGCAGCGGGCAGGAGACCACCGGGGAGCTGTTTTTT	CASSGQETTGELFF
TRBV4-1	-	-	TRBJ2-3	TGCGCCAGCAGCCAAGTTGGCGTTGGCACAGATACGCAGTATTTT	CASSQVGVGTDTQYF
TRBV5-1	-	-	TRBJ1-2	TGCGCCAGCAGCCGGGGGGCCTCTAACTATGGCTACACCTTC	CASSRGASNYGYTF
TRBV14	many	-	TRBJ2-5	TGTGCCAGCAGCCAAAGAGCAGGGGCGGAGACCCAGTACTTC	CASSQRAGAETQYF
TRBV6-5	many	TRBD1	TRBJ2-1	TGTGCCATCTCAAGGGGGACAGGGGGCGGGAATGAGCAGTTCTTC	CAISRGTGGGNEQFF
TRBV6-5	-	-	TRBJ1-1	TGTGCCAGCAGCCTAGGGAGGGCGAACACTGAAGCTTTCTTT	CASSLGRANTEAFF
TRBV7-9	few	TRBD2	TRBJ2-1	TGTGCCAGCAGCCGACTAGCGGGGGGGCTATATGAGCAGTTCTTC	CASSRLAGGLYEQFF
TRBV9	-	-	TRBJ2-3	TGTGCCAGCAGCGTAATCACTACCACCACAGATACGCAGTATTTT	CASSVITTTTDTQYF
TRBV10-2	many	-	TRBJ2-4	TGCGCCAGCAGTAAGAGCCTCATAGGACTAGCCAAAAACATTCAGTACTTC	CASSKSLIGLAKNIQYF
TRBV20-1	few	-	TRBJ1-2	TGCAGTGCTAGAGATCCCGCCGGTTATGGCTACACCTTC	CSARDPAGYGYTF
TRBV9	once	-	TRBJ1-6	TGTGCCAGCGGAAAAGTGGGCGGTAATTCACCCCTCCACTTT	CASGKVGGNSPLHF
TRBV2	few	-	TRBJ2-5	TGTGCCAGCAGTGTGCGTCCGGGCCGAGGGTACCAAGAGACCCAGTACTTC	CASSVRPGRGYQETQYF
TRBV12-3/TRBV12-4	many	TRBD1	TRBJ1-2	TGTGCCAGCAGTTGGCAGGGGGGGATCGGCTACACCTTC	CASSWQGGIGYTF
TRBV6-1	-	-	TRBJ2-7	TGTGCCAGCAGTGAACACATACTCGAGCAGTACTTC	CASSEHILEQYF
TRBV19	-	-	TRBJ1-5	TGTGCCAGTAGCAAAGGGGTCAATCAGCCCCAGCATTTT	CASSKGVNQPQHF
TRBV5-1	few	-	TRBJ2-2	TGCGCCAGCAGCTTCAAGTCCGCGAACACCGGGGAGCTGTTTTTT	CASSFKSANTGELFF
TRBV24-1	many	-	TRBJ2-5	TGTGCCACCAGTGAAAAGGGCGGGGAGACCCAGTACTTC	CATSEKGGETQYF
TRBV4-3	few	-	TRBJ2-1	TGCGCCAGCAGCCGTATGACAGGTTACCATGAGCAGTTCTTC	CASSRMTGYHEQFF
TRBV20-1	many	-	TRBJ2-3	TGCAGTGCTAGAGGTACAGGTACAGATACGCAGTATTTT	CSARGTGTDTQYF
TRBV7-9	many	TRBD1	TRBJ1-1	TGTGCCAGCAGCCTAACAGGGGGTGTAATGAACACTGAAGCTTTCTTT	CASSLTGGVMNTEAFF
TRBV7-2	many	-	TRBJ2-2	TGTGCCAGCAGCCTGCTATCCGGGGGCACCGGGGAGCTGTTTTTT	CASSLLSGGTGELFF
TRBV7-2	few	-	TRBJ1-2	TGTGCCAGCAGCCCTAATCAGAGGGATGGCTACACCTTC	CASSPNQRDGYTF
TRBV6-5	few	-	TRBJ1-6	TGTGCCAGCAGCCGACAGAGCTCCTATAATTCACCCCTCCACTTT	CASSRQSSYNSPLHF
TRBV5-4	few	-	TRBJ1-1	TGTGCCAGCAAGAAAAAACAGGAGAAGAACACTGAAGCTTTCTTT	CASKKKQEKNTEAFF
TRBV4-2	many	TRBD2	TRBJ2-3	TGTGCCAGCAGCCAAGCTTCAGCGGGGGGCCGAGATACGCAGTATTTT	CASSQASAGGRDTQYF
TRBV18	few	TRBD1	TRBJ2-1	TGTGCCAGCTCACCAACAGGGGGCATTGACAATGAGCAGTTCTTC	CASSPTGGIDNEQFF
TRBV6-1	few	TRBD1	TRBJ2-4	TGTGCCAGCAGTAGGCTCGGGCAGGGGGCTGCCAAAAACATTCAGTACTTC	CASSRLGQGAAKNIQYF